One sample yielded the 31 T cell receptor beta chains listed below, sequenced in a study of T cell repertoires in cytomegalovirus infection (dated by TCRdb to the late 2010s). Sequencing relied on an Illumina HiSeq 1500. The raw public reads went through TCRdb reprocessing: fastp at Q25, MiXCR clone calling, in-frame beta chains kept. Merged by CDR3 protein, the rows form single entries marked with the most common genes and DNA. This sample lists more than 150,000 distinct CDR3 sequences; 15% to 20% were detected once. The ten biggest clones cover roughly a sixth of the sample. Sample: CD8+ T cells from PBMCs. The receptors were gathered from a human donor in good health (CMV status not recorded). Some clones in this sample may be carry-over from other donors' samples.

This rearrangement joins TRBV11-2 to TRBJ2-4; D remains unclear. Germline CDR1 reads SGHAT; CDR2 reads FQNNGV. V lost 6 bases and J lost 6, with 15 bases in between. The CDR3 runs to 14 residues. CDR3 region: CASSSDMGRNIQYF. The CDR3 DNA follows: TGTGCCAGCAGTTCGGATATGGGTCGAAACATTCAGTACTTC.

In this sample, this clonotype turned up a few times. This chain uses TRBV7-2 with TRBJ2-7; 13 bases map to TRBD2. Germline assignment: CDR1 SGHTA and CDR2 FQGNSA. This CDR3 contains 15 residues. J was trimmed by 2 bases and V by 3 bases; bases with no gene match: 1. CDR3 bases: TGTGCCAGCAGCTTCGGACTAGCGGGGGCCTACGAGCAGTACTTC. This sequence encodes CASSFGLAGAYEQYF.

V is TRBV7-2 and J is TRBJ1-1; a weak D match, TRBD1 (5 bases). This CDR3 is 12 amino acids long. Germline V lookup: CDR1 SGHTA, CDR2 FQGNSA. Deletions cut 4 bases from V and 5 bases from J, with 8 bases between. CDR3 in amino acids: CASSWGETEAFF. The CDR3 DNA sequence: TGTGCCAGCAGCTGGGGGGAGACTGAAGCTTTCTTT.

This clonotype was seen a handful of times. This chain links TRBV10-3 with TRBJ1-5; D possibly corresponds to TRBD1 (5 bases). Germline values: CDR1 ENHRY, CDR2 SYGVKD. Trimming left V 8 bases short and J 9 bases short, with 17 bases between. This CDR3 is built from 13 residues. This CDR3 is CAIQRDGGMPQHF. CDR3 in DNA: TGTGCCATCCAACGGGACGGAGGGATGCCCCAGCATTTT.

This chain joins TRBV6-1 and TRBJ1-2, with a possible D match to TRBD1 (6 bases). Per germline, CDR1 MNHNS and CDR2 SASEGT. Trimming removed 7 bases at V and 7 bases at J, with 16 bases between. This CDR3 region has 13 residues. The CDR3 is CASILGGEGGYTF. In nucleotides, the CDR3 is TGTGCCAGCATTCTGGGGGGCGAGGGTGGCTACACCTTC.

This chain connects TRBV7-2 to TRBJ2-7; D remains ambiguous. The V gene's germline CDR1 is SGHTA and CDR2 FQGNSA. The CDR3 loop spans 13 amino acids. V shed 5 bases and J shed 0 bases, with 8 bases lying between them. CDR3 nucleotides: TGTGCCAGCAGCCCCTGGGGCTCCTACGAGCAGTACTTC. This codes for CASSPWGSYEQYF.

This clonotype has only a few counts. J is TRBJ1-1 and V is TRBV7-9, with D perhaps matching TRBD1 (6 bases). The V gene lost 5 bases and the J gene lost 0 bases, with 13 bases spanning the gap. The CDR3 contains 15 residues. Germline CDR1 SEHNR, CDR2 FQNEAQ (reference sequence). As DNA, the CDR3 is TGTGCCAGCAGCCCAACGGGGGCCATGAACACTGAAGCTTTCTTT. Translating gives CASSPTGAMNTEAFF.

This chain uses TRBV28 with TRBJ2-7, with D unclear. CDR3 length: 12 residues. V lost 5 bases and J 7 bases, leaving 12 bases between the germline ends. CDR1 MDHEN and CDR2 SYDVKM come from the germline V gene. The CDR3 nucleotides are TGTGCCAGCAGTGCCTACGGACCTGAGCAGTACTTC. This gives the protein CASSAYGPEQYF. Combining the CDR3 with reference TRBV28 and TRBJ2-7 gives the whole variable domain DVKVTQSSRYLVKRTGEKVFLECVQDMDHENMFWYRQDPGLGLRLIYFSYDVKMKEKGDIPEGYSVSREKKERFSLILESASTNQTSMYLCASSAYGPEQYFGPGTRLTVT.

This clonotype came up a few times. The chain is built from TRBV19 and TRBJ1-1, with a possible D match to TRBD1 (5 bases). The CDR3 is 16 residues long. In germline, CDR1 is LNHDA, CDR2 SQIVND (reference sequence). Trimming removed 5 bases from V and 1 base from J, with 17 bases in between. CDR3 in amino acids: CASSLPPGSSNTEAFF. The CDR3 DNA follows: TGTGCCAGTAGTCTCCCCCCAGGGTCCTCGAACACTGAAGCTTTCTTT.

The V gene is TRBV12-5, the J gene TRBJ1-2, with 7 nucleotides matching TRBD1. CDR3 length: 13 residues. Germline lookup yields CDR1 LGHNT and CDR2 FRNRAP. V lost 6 bases and J lost 9; bases outside the gene matches: 10. Here the CDR3 DNA reads TGTGCTAGTGGGCCGGGACAGTCCATGAGCTACACCTTC. Its translation is CASGPGQSMSYTF. Drawing the rest from reference TRBV12-5 and TRBJ1-2, the complete variable domain is DARVTQTPRHKVTEMGQEVTMRCQPILGHNTVFWYRQTMMQGLELLAYFRNRAPLDDSGMPKDRFSAEMPDATLATLKIQPSEPRDSAVYFCASGPGQSMSYTFGSGTRLTVV.

This chain uses TRBV7-9 with TRBJ1-2; 12 positions agree with TRBD1. The V segment lost 5 bases and the J segment 7 bases; nucleotides outside the gene matches: 8. CDR1 SEHNR and CDR2 FQNEAQ come from the germline V gene (reference sequence). The CDR3 is 15 amino acids. The CDR3 DNA reads TGTGCCAGCAGCCCTCCGGGACAGGGGGCGGGTGGCTACACCTTC. Encoded protein: CASSPPGQGAGGYTF.

The chain carries TRBV28 and TRBJ2-7; possibly TRBD1 for D (5 bases). The germline V and J ends were trimmed by 8 bases and 1 base, with 12 bases remaining between them. Germline V gene lookup returns CDR1 MDHEN and CDR2 SYDVKM. The CDR3 consists of 13 residues. The CDR3: CASGQTGSYEQYF. CDR3 nucleotides: TGTGCCAGCGGCCAAACAGGATCCTACGAGCAGTACTTC.

The sample holds many counts of this clonotype. The gene calls are TRBV7-8 and TRBJ2-7, with 7 bases fitting TRBD1. The CDR3 spans 12 residues. Trimming at V came to 5 bases and at J to 7 bases, leaving 5 bases not matched to a gene. Germline V gene sequence: CDR1 SGHVS, CDR2 FQNEAQ. CDR3 amino acids: CASSLGQEEQYF. The CDR3 coding sequence is TGTGCCAGCAGCCTAGGACAGGAAGAGCAGTACTTC.

The CDR3 loop is CASSIAGPPTYEQYF. CDR3 nucleotide sequence: TGTGCCAGTAGTATAGCCGGGCCTCCCACCTACGAGCAGTACTTC. V usage is TRBV19 and J usage is TRBJ2-7, with unresolved D. V lost 1 base to trimming and J lost 2 bases, with 12 bases between them. Germline loops: CDR1 LNHDA, CDR2 SQIVND (reference sequence). There are 15 residues in the CDR3.

This clonotype was seen a few times. This chain uses TRBV28 with TRBJ1-6; possible D gene TRBD1, 5 bases. Between the trimmed V and J ends, which lost 3 bases and 0 bases, there was a span of 15 bases. Germline-derived CDR1 and CDR2 are MDHEN and SYDVKM. The CDR3 runs to 18 residues. CDR3 nucleotides: TGTGCCAGCAGTTTTTCCGAGGGGAAAGGCTCCTATAATTCACCCCTCCACTTT. Amino acid sequence: CASSFSEGKGSYNSPLHF.

The chain links TRBV6-6 to TRBJ2-3; D is unresolved. V was shortened by 4 bases and J by 4 bases, with 9 bases between the two germline ends. The CDR3 is 13 residues long. The V gene's germline CDR1 is MNHNY and CDR2 SVGAGI (reference sequence). CDR3 bases: TGTGCCAGCAGTTTAACCGGGCCAGATACGCAGTATTTT. Translating gives CASSLTGPDTQYF.

The chain carries TRBV5-6 and TRBJ2-2; D remains unclear. CDR3 length: 14 residues. Germline V gene data show CDR1 as SGHDT and CDR2 as YYEEEE. The V and J ends lost 0 bases and 0 bases respectively, with 3 bases between them. This CDR3 reads CASSLAPNTGELFF. The CDR3 region has the DNA TGTGCCAGCAGCTTGGCCCCGAACACCGGGGAGCTGTTTTTT.

The chain joins TRBV7-9 to TRBJ2-7; D is ambiguous. CDR3 size: 12 residues. The V gene's germline CDR1 is SEHNR and CDR2 FQNEAQ (reference sequence). Trimming removed 11 bases from V and 0 bases from J, with 11 bases in between. CDR3 protein: CASGLSSYEQYF. Here the CDR3 DNA reads TGTGCCTCCGGGCTTAGCTCCTACGAGCAGTACTTC.

The chain's CDR3 is CASSPDYNNEQFF. As DNA, the CDR3 is TGTGCCAGCAGCCCCGACTACAACAATGAGCAGTTCTTC. The genes are TRBV6-2 or TRBV6-3 and TRBJ2-1, with D possibly being TRBD2 (5 bases). V was clipped by 6 bases and J by 5 bases, with 11 bases between them. Germline V gives CDR1 MNHEY, CDR2 SVGEGT. The CDR3 extends over 13 amino acids.

The chain recombines TRBV7-2 with TRBJ2-5; D uncertain. The CDR3 consists of 14 residues. Looked up from germline, CDR1 is SGHTA and CDR2 is FQGNSA. V was pared by 1 base and J by 0 bases, with 6 bases between. For the CDR3, the DNA is TGTGCCAGCAGCTTAGTGATGTACCAAGAGACCCAGTACTTC. It specifies CASSLVMYQETQYF. Drawing the rest from reference TRBV7-2 and TRBJ2-5, the complete variable domain is GAGVSQSPSNKVTEKGKDVELRCDPISGHTALYWYRQSLGQGLEFLIYFQGNSAPDKSGLPSDRFSAERTGGSVSTLTIQRTQQEDSAVYLCASSLVMYQETQYFGPGTRLLVL.

In its sample, this clonotype was seen many times. The chain carries TRBV7-2 and TRBJ2-2, with D hard to call. V lost 1 base, J lost 3 bases, and 9 bases lay in between. This CDR3 has 15 residues. Germline assignment: CDR1 SGHTA and CDR2 FQGNSA. The CDR3 DNA is TGTGCCAGCAGCTTAGATCGGCTTTACACCGGGGAGCTGTTTTTT. As protein: CASSLDRLYTGELFF.

This sequence joins TRBV28 and TRBJ1-4, with 8 bases lining up with TRBD1. Germline V CDR1 and CDR2: MDHEN, SYDVKM. This CDR3 contains 14 residues. V shed 5 bases, J shed 5 bases, and the junction held 4 bases outside the gene matches. For the CDR3, the DNA is TGTGCCAGCAGTCGACGACAGGGGAATGAAAAACTGTTTTTT. Translation: CASSRRQGNEKLFF.

This clonotype was observed a few times. The chain joins TRBV7-9 to TRBJ1-1; D may be TRBD1 (5 bases). Germline lookup yields CDR1 SEHNR and CDR2 FQNEAQ (reference sequence). The CDR3 totals 15 residues. Trimming pared 2 bases from V and 1 base from J, leaving 11 bases between. CDR3 sequence reads: CASSLSGLRNTEAFF. The CDR3 DNA sequence: TGTGCCAGCAGCTTATCAGGGTTGCGGAACACTGAAGCTTTCTTT. Complete variable domain (other parts from reference TRBV7-9 and TRBJ1-1): DTGVSQNPRHKITKRGQNVTFRCDPISEHNRLYWYRQTLGQGPEFLTYFQNEAQLEKSRLLSDRFSAERPKGSFSTLEIQRTEQGDSAMYLCASSLSGLRNTEAFFGQGTRLTVV.

This clonotype has a count of ten or more. The rearrangement uses TRBV11-3 and TRBJ2-5; tentative D call: TRBD1 (5 bases). V lost 5 bases and J 5 bases, leaving 12 bases between the germline ends. This CDR3 contains 13 residues. Germline CDR1 reads SGHNT; CDR2 reads YENEEA. The CDR3 here is CASSARGAETQYF. The CDR3 DNA follows: TGTGCCAGCAGCGCAAGGGGCGCGGAGACCCAGTACTTC.

V gene TRBV28 combines with J gene TRBJ2-2; 10 bases are shared with TRBD1. With V trimmed by 0 bases and J by 7 bases, 2 bases remained unmatched. The germline CDR1 and CDR2 sequences are MDHEN and SYDVKM. This CDR3 spans 15 amino acids. CDR3 loop: CASSLWTGGIGELFF. As DNA, the CDR3 is TGTGCCAGCAGTTTATGGACAGGGGGCATCGGGGAGCTGTTTTTT.

This chain uses TRBV29-1 with TRBJ2-3; 8 bases agree with TRBD1. Germline trimming cut 3 bases from V and 5 bases from J; bases unmatched to any gene: 7. From germline, CDR1 is SQVTM and CDR2 ANQGSEA. This CDR3 comprises 14 residues. CDR3: CSVEWTGRLDTQYF. CDR3 nucleotides: TGCAGCGTTGAGTGGACAGGGAGATTAGATACGCAGTATTTT.

J is TRBJ2-3 and V is TRBV11-2; D is ambiguous. The germline V and J ends were trimmed by 4 bases and 3 bases, with 8 bases remaining between them. The CDR3 extends over 13 amino acids. The V gene's germline CDR1 is SGHAT and CDR2 FQNNGV. The CDR3 DNA sequence: TGTGCCAGCAGCTCATGGTTAACAGATACGCAGTATTTT. Residues: CASSSWLTDTQYF. The variable domain in full, completed from reference TRBV11-2 and TRBJ2-3, reads EAGVAQSPRYKIIEKRQSVAFWCNPISGHATLYWYQQILGQGPKLLIQFQNNGVVDDSQLPKDRFSAERLKGVDSTLKIQPAKLEDSAVYLCASSSWLTDTQYFGPGTRLTVL.

The chain uses TRBV6-6 and TRBJ1-3, with 7 bases that match TRBD1. The germline V gene encodes CDR1 MNHNY and CDR2 SVGAGI (reference sequence). The CDR3 is made up of 15 amino acids. With V trimmed by 5 bases and J by 0 bases, 4 bases remained unmatched. This CDR3 reads CASSPTGVSGNTIYF. In nucleotides, the CDR3 is TGTGCCAGCAGTCCTACAGGGGTCTCTGGAAACACCATATATTTT.

This clonotype was counted only a few times. The chain couples TRBV7-8 to TRBJ1-1; D is possibly TRBD1 (5 bases). The CDR3 contains 15 residues. Trimming cost V 5 bases and J 4 bases, with 17 bases left between them. Germline V gene lookup returns CDR1 SGHVS and CDR2 FQNEAQ. The CDR3 protein is CASSASRALGTEAFF. The CDR3 DNA follows: TGTGCCAGCAGCGCCAGCAGGGCGTTGGGCACTGAAGCTTTCTTT. The complete variable domain, with remaining parts taken from reference TRBV7-8 and TRBJ1-1, reads GAGVSQSPRYKVAKRGQDVALRCDPISGHVSLFWYQQALGQGPEFLTYFQNEAQLDKSGLPSDRFFAERPEGSVSTLKIQRTQQEDSAVYLCASSASRALGTEAFFGQGTRLTVV.

In its sample, this clonotype was seen once. J is TRBJ1-2 and V is TRBV27; tentative D call: TRBD1 (6 bases). The CDR3 is made up of 15 amino acids. V lost 7 bases and J 6 bases, leaving 21 bases between the germline ends. CDR1 and CDR2 (germline): MNHEY, SMNVEV (reference sequence). In nucleotides, the CDR3 is TGTGCCAGCACAATTATCCCCCCGGGGGCGGATGGCTACACCTTC. This encodes CASTIIPPGADGYTF.

This clonotype was counted only a few times. The chain joins TRBV4-3 to TRBJ2-1; TRBD1 agrees at 11 bases. Trimming took 3 bases from V and 8 from J; bases not matched to a gene: 3. CDR1 and CDR2 from the germline V gene are LGHNA and YSLEER. The CDR3 runs to 14 residues. CDR3 sequence: CASSQGQGVHEQFF. The CDR3 DNA reads as TGCGCCAGCAGCCAGGGACAGGGGGTACATGAGCAGTTCTTC.